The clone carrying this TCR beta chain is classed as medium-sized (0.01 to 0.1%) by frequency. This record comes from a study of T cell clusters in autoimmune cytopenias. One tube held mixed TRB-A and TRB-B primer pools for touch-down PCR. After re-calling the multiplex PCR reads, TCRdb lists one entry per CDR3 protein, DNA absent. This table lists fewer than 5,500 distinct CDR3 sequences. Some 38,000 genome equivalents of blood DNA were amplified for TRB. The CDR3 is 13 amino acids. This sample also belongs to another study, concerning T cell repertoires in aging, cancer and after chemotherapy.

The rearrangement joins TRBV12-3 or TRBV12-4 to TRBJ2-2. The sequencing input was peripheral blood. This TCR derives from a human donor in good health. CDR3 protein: CASSGSGVGELFF.